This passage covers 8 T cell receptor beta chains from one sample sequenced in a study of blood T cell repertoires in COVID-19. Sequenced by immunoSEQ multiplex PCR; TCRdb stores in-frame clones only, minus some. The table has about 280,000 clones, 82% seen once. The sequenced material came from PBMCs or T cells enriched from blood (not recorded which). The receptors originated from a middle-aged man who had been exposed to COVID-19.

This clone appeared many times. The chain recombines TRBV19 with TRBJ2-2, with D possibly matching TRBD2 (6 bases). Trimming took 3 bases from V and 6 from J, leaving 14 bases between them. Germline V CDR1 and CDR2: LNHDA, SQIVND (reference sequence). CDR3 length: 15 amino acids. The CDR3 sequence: CASSIPGVLPGELFF. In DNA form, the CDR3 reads TGTGCCAGTAGTATTCCGGGAGTTCTCCCCGGGGAGCTGTTTTTT.

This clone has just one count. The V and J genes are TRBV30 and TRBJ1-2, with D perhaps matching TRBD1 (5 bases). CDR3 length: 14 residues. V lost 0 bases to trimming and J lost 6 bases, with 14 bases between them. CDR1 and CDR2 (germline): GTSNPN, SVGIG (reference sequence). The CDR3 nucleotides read TGTGCCTGGAGTGTAGGGGTCCCAAGGAATGGCTACACCTTC. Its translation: CAWSVGVPRNGYTF.

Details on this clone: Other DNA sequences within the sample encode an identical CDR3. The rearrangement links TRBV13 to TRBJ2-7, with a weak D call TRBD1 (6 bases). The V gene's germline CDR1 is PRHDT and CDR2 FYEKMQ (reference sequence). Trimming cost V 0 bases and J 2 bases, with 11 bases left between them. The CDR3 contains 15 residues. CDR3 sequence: CASSLGTGLTYEQYF. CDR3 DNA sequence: TGTGCCAGCAGCTTAGGGACAGGCTTAACCTACGAGCAGTACTTC.

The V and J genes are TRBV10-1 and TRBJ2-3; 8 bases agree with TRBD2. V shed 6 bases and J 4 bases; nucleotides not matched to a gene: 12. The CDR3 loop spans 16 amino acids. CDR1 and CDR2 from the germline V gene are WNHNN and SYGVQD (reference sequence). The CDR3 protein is CASSGRAGIGADTQYF. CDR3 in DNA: TGCGCCAGCAGCGGGAGGGCAGGGATCGGCGCAGATACGCAGTATTTT.

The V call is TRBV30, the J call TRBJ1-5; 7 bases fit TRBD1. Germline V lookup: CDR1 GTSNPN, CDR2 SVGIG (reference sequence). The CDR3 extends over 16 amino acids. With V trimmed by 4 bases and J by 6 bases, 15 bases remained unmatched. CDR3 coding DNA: TGTGCCTGGACCCCTGGTCCTCCAGGGGGAGGTCAGCCCCAGCATTTT. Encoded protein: CAWTPGPPGGGQPQHF.

The CDR3 DNA sequence: TGTGCCAGCACCCAGGAGGGAGCTAACTATGGCTACACCTTC. It is translated as CASTQEGANYGYTF. V gene TRBV7-9 combines with J gene TRBJ1-2; no clear D gene. Germline CDR1 reads SEHNR; CDR2 reads FQNEAQ (reference sequence). Trimming took 7 bases from V and 0 from J, leaving 12 bases between them. There are 14 residues in the CDR3.

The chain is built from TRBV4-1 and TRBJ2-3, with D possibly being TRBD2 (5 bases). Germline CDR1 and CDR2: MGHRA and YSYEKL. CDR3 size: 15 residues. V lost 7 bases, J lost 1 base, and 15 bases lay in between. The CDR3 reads CASTVEGRGTDTQYF. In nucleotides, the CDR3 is TGCGCCAGCACCGTAGAGGGCCGGGGCACAGATACGCAGTATTTT.

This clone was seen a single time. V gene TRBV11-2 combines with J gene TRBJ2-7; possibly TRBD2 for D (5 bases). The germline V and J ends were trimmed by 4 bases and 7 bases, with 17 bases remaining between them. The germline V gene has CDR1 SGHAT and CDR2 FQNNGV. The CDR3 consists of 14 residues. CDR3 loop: CASSSLRAPGEQYF. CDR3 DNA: TGTGCCAGCAGCTCCCTTCGAGCTCCGGGGGAGCAGTACTTC.